These T cell receptor beta chains were read from a single sample in a study of blood T cell repertoires in COVID-19. The assay was immunoSEQ multiplex PCR, and TCRdb's table has in-frame clones only and misses some. The sample records some 330,000 clones, nearly 90% being singletons. Material: peripheral blood. These receptors originate from a woman in her twenties or thirties with COVID-19, enrolled during active disease. Each CDR3 is given with its conserved first and last residue. A D gene is named only where the DNA matches it firmly. Not all rows give a size; the values are once, few, many and, for expanded clones, a class.

clone size: NA; D gene: NA; V gene: TRBV27; J gene: TRBJ1-1; CDR3 protein: CASRGMNTEAFF; CDR3 DNA: TGTGCCAGCAGGGGCATGAACACTGAAGCTTTCTTT
clone size: NA; D gene: TRBD1; V gene: TRBV5-8; J gene: TRBJ2-5; CDR3 protein: CASSSGTGTLETQYF; CDR3 DNA: TGTGCCAGCAGCTCCGGGACAGGGACGCTGGAGACCCAGTACTTC
clone size: NA; D gene: TRBD1; V gene: TRBV7-8; J gene: TRBJ1-4; CDR3 protein: CASSLGTGGGEKLFF; CDR3 DNA: TGTGCCAGCAGCTTAGGAACAGGGGGAGGTGAAAAACTGTTTTTT
clone size: NA; D gene: NA; V gene: TRBV7-7; J gene: TRBJ1-2; CDR3 protein: CARGAPNYGYTF; CDR3 DNA: TGTGCCCGGGGGGCCCCAAACTATGGCTACACCTTC
clone size: NA; D gene: NA; V gene: TRBV10-2; J gene: TRBJ2-1; CDR3 protein: CASSDMGRGQFF; CDR3 DNA: TGCGCCAGCAGTGATATGGGGCGGGGGCAGTTCTTC
clone size: few; D gene: TRBD1; V gene: TRBV5-8; J gene: TRBJ1-5; CDR3 protein: CASSLGQGGNQPQHF; CDR3 DNA: TGTGCCAGCAGCTTGGGACAGGGGGGAAATCAGCCCCAGCATTTT
clone size: NA; D gene: TRBD1; V gene: TRBV18; J gene: TRBJ1-1; CDR3 protein: CASSPRGQVGVNTEAFF; CDR3 DNA: TGTGCCAGCTCGCCCCGGGGACAGGTAGGAGTGAACACTGAAGCTTTCTTT
clone size: many; D gene: TRBD2; V gene: TRBV19; J gene: TRBJ2-2; CDR3 protein: CASSIGRGGLNTGELFF; CDR3 DNA: TGTGCCAGTAGTATTGGCCGCGGGGGATTGAACACCGGGGAGCTGTTTTTT
clone size: NA; D gene: NA; V gene: TRBV27; J gene: TRBJ1-3; CDR3 protein: CASSLQGGNTIYF; CDR3 DNA: TGTGCCAGCAGTTTACAGGGTGGAAACACCATATATTTT
clone size: NA; D gene: TRBD1; V gene: TRBV4-2; J gene: TRBJ2-1; CDR3 protein: CASSQGAGGADDEQFF; CDR3 DNA: TGTGCCAGCAGCCAAGGAGCAGGGGGCGCAGACGATGAGCAGTTCTTC
clone size: NA; D gene: TRBD1; V gene: TRBV10-3; J gene: TRBJ1-1; CDR3 protein: CAISEGQGVRAFF; CDR3 DNA: TGTGCCATCAGTGAAGGGCAGGGGGTCCGAGCTTTCTTT
clone size: NA; D gene: TRBD1; V gene: TRBV2; J gene: TRBJ1-1; CDR3 protein: CAGKRDSEAFF; CDR3 DNA: TGTGCCGGGAAACGGGACAGCGAAGCTTTCTTT
clone size: NA; D gene: TRBD2; V gene: TRBV4-3; J gene: TRBJ2-1; CDR3 protein: CASSPSLAGGNEQFF; CDR3 DNA: TGCGCCAGCAGCCCGTCATTAGCGGGGGGGAATGAGCAGTTCTTC
clone size: NA; D gene: NA; V gene: TRBV9; J gene: TRBJ1-1; CDR3 protein: CASSPRTENTEAFF; CDR3 DNA: TGTGCCAGCAGCCCACGGACAGAGAACACTGAAGCTTTCTTT
clone size: NA; D gene: TRBD2; V gene: TRBV19; J gene: TRBJ2-1; CDR3 protein: CASSSGLAGGSYNEQFF; CDR3 DNA: TGTGCCAGTAGTTCTGGACTAGCGGGGGGATCCTACAATGAGCAGTTCTTC
clone size: NA; D gene: NA; V gene: TRBV20-1; J gene: TRBJ1-1; CDR3 protein: CSAREAVEAFF; CDR3 DNA: TGCAGTGCTAGAGAGGCGGTTGAAGCTTTCTTT
clone size: NA; D gene: NA; V gene: TRBV2; J gene: TRBJ1-6; CDR3 protein: CASRFNRDSSPLHF; CDR3 DNA: TGTGCCAGCAGGTTTAACAGGGATAGTTCACCCCTCCACTTT
clone size: once; D gene: TRBD1; V gene: TRBV11-3; J gene: TRBJ2-7; CDR3 protein: CASSSRQGAYEQYF; CDR3 DNA: TGTGCCAGCAGCTCCCGACAGGGGGCCTACGAGCAGTACTTC
clone size: NA; D gene: TRBD1; V gene: TRBV6-5; J gene: TRBJ1-6; CDR3 protein: CASSRGDYNSPLHF; CDR3 DNA: TGTGCCAGCAGCAGGGGGGACTATAATTCACCCCTCCACTTT
clone size: NA; D gene: TRBD1; V gene: TRBV3-1/TRBV3-2; J gene: TRBJ1-5; CDR3 protein: CASSQGTGTNQPQHF; CDR3 DNA: TGTGCCAGCAGCCAAGGGACAGGAACAAATCAGCCCCAGCATTTT
clone size: NA; D gene: TRBD2; V gene: TRBV7-9; J gene: TRBJ2-3; CDR3 protein: CASSSPPGTSGIFGDTQYF; CDR3 DNA: TGTGCCAGCAGCTCTCCCCCCGGGACTAGCGGGATATTTGGAGATACGCAGTATTTT
clone size: NA; D gene: NA; V gene: TRBV6-5; J gene: TRBJ2-5; CDR3 protein: CASSYAEGETQYF; CDR3 DNA: TGTGCCAGCAGTTACGCTGAGGGAGAGACCCAGTACTTC
clone size: NA; D gene: NA; V gene: TRBV5-6; J gene: TRBJ1-5; CDR3 protein: CASSSSKRRRQPQHF; CDR3 DNA: TGTGCCAGCAGCTCAAGTAAGAGGCGGAGGCAGCCCCAGCATTTT
clone size: NA; D gene: NA; V gene: TRBV6-5; J gene: TRBJ1-5; CDR3 protein: CASSTRGRQPQHF; CDR3 DNA: TGTGCCAGCAGCACTAGGGGGAGACAGCCCCAGCATTTT
clone size: NA; D gene: NA; V gene: TRBV19; J gene: TRBJ1-2; CDR3 protein: CASSTTANYGYTF; CDR3 DNA: TGTGCCAGTAGTACTACAGCTAACTATGGCTACACCTTC
clone size: NA; D gene: NA; V gene: TRBV28; J gene: TRBJ1-1; CDR3 protein: CASSLSGGWTEAFF; CDR3 DNA: TGTGCCAGCAGTTTATCGGGGGGCTGGACTGAAGCTTTCTTT
clone size: NA; D gene: NA; V gene: TRBV20-1; J gene: TRBJ1-1; CDR3 protein: CSASENTEAFF; CDR3 DNA: TGCAGTGCATCAGAGAACACTGAAGCTTTCTTT
clone size: NA; D gene: TRBD1; V gene: TRBV6-5; J gene: TRBJ1-2; CDR3 protein: CASSLGQANYGYTF; CDR3 DNA: TGTGCCAGCAGCCTCGGACAGGCTAACTATGGCTACACCTTC
clone size: NA; D gene: TRBD1; V gene: TRBV7-8; J gene: TRBJ1-1; CDR3 protein: CASSSIQGGRTEAFF; CDR3 DNA: TGTGCCAGCAGCTCCATACAGGGGGGAAGGACTGAAGCTTTCTTT
clone size: NA; D gene: TRBD1; V gene: TRBV5-5; J gene: TRBJ2-5; CDR3 protein: CASSLGTEETQYF; CDR3 DNA: TGTGCCAGCAGCTTAGGGACAGAAGAGACCCAGTACTTC
clone size: NA; D gene: NA; V gene: TRBV10-3; J gene: TRBJ1-6; CDR3 protein: CAIKQQGNNSPLHF; CDR3 DNA: TGTGCCATCAAGCAACAGGGAAATAATTCACCCCTCCACTTT
clone size: NA; D gene: TRBD2; V gene: TRBV2; J gene: TRBJ2-1; CDR3 protein: CASSGPGLAGDNEQFF; CDR3 DNA: TGTGCCAGCAGTGGCCCGGGACTAGCGGGGGACAATGAGCAGTTCTTC
clone size: NA; D gene: NA; V gene: TRBV15; J gene: TRBJ2-4; CDR3 protein: CATSRGWRDIQYF; CDR3 DNA: TGTGCCACCAGCAGGGGATGGAGGGACATTCAGTACTTC
clone size: NA; D gene: TRBD1; V gene: TRBV4-1; J gene: TRBJ1-5; CDR3 protein: CASSQEGPGQGTNQPQHF; CDR3 DNA: TGCGCCAGCAGCCAAGAAGGGCCGGGACAGGGGACCAATCAGCCCCAGCATTTT
clone size: NA; D gene: TRBD1; V gene: TRBV2; J gene: TRBJ1-1; CDR3 protein: CASSSWTGVGTEAFF; CDR3 DNA: TGTGCCAGCAGTTCTTGGACAGGGGTAGGCACTGAAGCTTTCTTT